This T cell receptor (beta chain) was documented in a study of blood T cell repertoires in COVID-19. This clone was found a few times. Other DNA variants within this sample encode the same CDR3. The method was immunoSEQ multiplex PCR; TCRdb's version includes in-frame clones alone and lacks a portion of them. This table holds more than 130,000 clones, around nine tenths found once. The V and J ends lost 4 bases and 3 bases, in that order; junction bases with no gene match: 2. The length of the CDR3 is 13 residues. CDR1 is SQVTM and CDR2 is ANQGSEA in the germline V gene. The chain is built from TRBV29-1 and TRBJ1-5; 8 bases match TRBD1. The sample comprised peripheral blood. This sequence originates from a man between 50 and 59 years old with active or convalescent COVID-19. CDR3 amino acids: CSVATGVNQPQHF. Written as DNA, the CDR3 is TGCAGCGTTGCGACAGGGGTCAATCAGCCCCAGCATTTT.